The sample holds a few counts of the clone carrying this T cell receptor beta chain. These data come from a study of blood T cell repertoires in COVID-19. Study-wide background: The origin of the acute and convalescent COVID-19 samples was the United States, Italy and Spain.

Seattle researchers signed up patients amid active infection and tracked them longitudinally. V lost 0 bases, J lost 5 bases, and 15 bases lay in between. Germline V CDR1 and CDR2: SGDLS, YYNGEE. The CDR3 consists of 16 residues. Authors' processing steps: Amplified reference gene primers provided the basis for estimating nucleated cell counts. Some clones are missing from TCRdb's copy, which holds only in-frame ones; the method was immunoSEQ multiplex PCR. D and trimming were read from the DNA, whereas the V and J calls and clone size are those reported in that table. The data show about 64,000 clones, 88% seen once.

Sequenced input: peripheral blood. The receptor was isolated from an older woman with COVID-19, enrolled during active disease. This chain connects TRBV9 to TRBJ2-1; D ambiguous. CDR3 in amino acids: CASSVEISIANNEQFF. CDR3 nucleotides: TGTGCCAGCAGCGTAGAAATTTCCATAGCTAACAATGAGCAGTTCTTC. Variable domain in full (rest from reference TRBV9 and TRBJ2-1): DSGVTQTPKHLITATGQRVTLRCSPRSGDLSVYWYQQSLDQGLQFLIQYYNGEERAKGNILERFSAQQFPDLHSELNLSSLELGDSALYFCASSVEISIANNEQFFGPGTRLTVL.